This T cell receptor (beta chain) was profiled in a study of blood T cell repertoires in COVID-19. Across the study: Samples came from the United States, Italy and Spain, spanning acute and convalescent COVID-19. From T cells, B-cell-depleted T cells, or PBMCs came the material, which was cDNA or gDNA.

Assay used: immunoSEQ multiplex PCR; TCRdb lists only in-frame clones, some missing. The repertoire holds under 45,000 clones, with more than 70% as singletons. Trimming removed 0 bases from V and 0 bases from J; junction bases left unmatched: 9. The CDR3 sequence is 20 residues long. CDR1 is KGHDR, CDR2 SFDVKD, per germline. The source of this sequence is a man aged 60 to 69 with active or convalescent COVID-19. The genes are TRBV24-1 and TRBJ2-4, with TRBD1 matching over 11 bases. Specimen: peripheral blood. Here the CDR3 DNA reads TGTGCCACCAGTGATTTGGCCGGGGACAGGGGGTCCGCAGCCAAAAACATTCAGTACTTC. It codes for CATSDLAGDRGSAAKNIQYF.